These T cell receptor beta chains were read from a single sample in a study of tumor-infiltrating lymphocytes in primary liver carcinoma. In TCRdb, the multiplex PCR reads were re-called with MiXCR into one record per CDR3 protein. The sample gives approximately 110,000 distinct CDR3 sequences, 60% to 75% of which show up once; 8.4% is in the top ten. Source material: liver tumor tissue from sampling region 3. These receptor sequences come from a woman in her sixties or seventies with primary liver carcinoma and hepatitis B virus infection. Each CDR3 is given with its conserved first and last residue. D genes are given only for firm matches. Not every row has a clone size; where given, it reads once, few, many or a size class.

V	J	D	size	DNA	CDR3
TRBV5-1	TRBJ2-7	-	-	TGCGCCAGCAGCCCCGGTGGAGGGGGCATCCCATTCTACGAGCAGTACTTC	CASSPGGGGIPFYEQYF
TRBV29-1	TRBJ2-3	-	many	TGCAGCGTTGAAGCTGGAGGCGCAGATACGCAGTATTTT	CSVEAGGADTQYF
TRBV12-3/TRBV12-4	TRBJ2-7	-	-	TGTGCCAGTAGCCGAACAGAGTCCTACGAGCCGTACTTC	CASSRTESYEPYF
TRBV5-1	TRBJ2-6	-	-	TGCGCCAGCAGCTTGGGCCCGTCAGGAGGAGCCAGCGTCCTGACTTTC	CASSLGPSGGASVLTF
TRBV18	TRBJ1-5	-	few	TGTGCCAGCTCACCGGCAGGCATGTATCAGCCCCAGCATTTT	CASSPAGMYQPQHF
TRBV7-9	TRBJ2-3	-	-	TGTGCCAGCAGCCCACAGGGAAGCAATCAGCCCCAGTATTTT	CASSPQGSNQPQYF
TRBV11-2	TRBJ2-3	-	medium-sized	TGTGCCAGCAGCGCGAACCGGGGGGCCGATACGCAGTATTTT	CASSANRGADTQYF
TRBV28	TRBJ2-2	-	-	TGTGCCAGCATTTTAAGAAGGGGGTGGCGGACGGACATGAACACCGGGGAGCTGTTTTTT	CASILRRGWRTDMNTGELFF
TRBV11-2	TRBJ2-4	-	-	TGTGCCAGCAGCTTAGACCGAGAGGGAAGCACTCAGTACTTC	CASSLDREGSTQYF
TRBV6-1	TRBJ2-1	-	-	TGTGCCAGTAGTGGGACCCTTCTTGGGGCCTCCTACAATGAGCAGTTCTTC	CASSGTLLGASYNEQFF
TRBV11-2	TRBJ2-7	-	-	TGTGCCAGCAGAAATCCGGGGGTAGCCTATGAGCAGTACTTC	CASRNPGVAYEQYF
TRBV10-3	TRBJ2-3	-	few	TGTGCCATCAGTGAGGAGGTGGGAGCGTTCACAGATACGCAGTATTTT	CAISEEVGAFTDTQYF
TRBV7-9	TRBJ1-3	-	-	TGTGCCAGCAAAGGCGACATCGGACGGACCTCTGGAAACACCATATATTTT	CASKGDIGRTSGNTIYF
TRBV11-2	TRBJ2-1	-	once	TGTGTCGGCAGCTTAGTCCTAGCTGGCAATGAGCAGTTCTTC	CVGSLVLAGNEQFF
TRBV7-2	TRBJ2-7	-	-	TGTGCCAGCAGCTTAGTCAGGGACGACCACGAGCAGTACTTC	CASSLVRDDHEQYF
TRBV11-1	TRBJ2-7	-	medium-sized	TGTGCCAGCAGCCTAAGGACAGCCATTTTCTACGAGCAGTACTTC	CASSLRTAIFYEQYF
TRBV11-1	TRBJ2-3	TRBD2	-	TGTGCCAGCAGCTTAAGGCAACGCGCGGGGGAGCCTCACTTT	CASSLRQRAGEPHF
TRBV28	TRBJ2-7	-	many	TGTGCCAGCAGCCAAACCCACGGGGGAGGCAACGAGCAGTACTTC	CASSQTHGGGNEQYF
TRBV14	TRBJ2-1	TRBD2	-	TGTGCCAGCAGCCAAGCGACTAGCCAGTTC	CASSQATSQF
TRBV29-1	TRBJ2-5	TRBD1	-	TGCAGCGTTGGGTCCACAGGGGGTCTGGAGACCCAGTACTTC	CSVGSTGGLETQYF
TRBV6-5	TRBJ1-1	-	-	TGTGCCAGCAGAACCGTGACAGGTCTTGCTGAAGCTTTCTTT	CASRTVTGLAEAFF
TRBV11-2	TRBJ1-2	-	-	TGTGCCAGCAGCTTAGATCGGATCAGGGCGCCGCGCTATGGCTACACTTTC	CASSLDRIRAPRYGYTF